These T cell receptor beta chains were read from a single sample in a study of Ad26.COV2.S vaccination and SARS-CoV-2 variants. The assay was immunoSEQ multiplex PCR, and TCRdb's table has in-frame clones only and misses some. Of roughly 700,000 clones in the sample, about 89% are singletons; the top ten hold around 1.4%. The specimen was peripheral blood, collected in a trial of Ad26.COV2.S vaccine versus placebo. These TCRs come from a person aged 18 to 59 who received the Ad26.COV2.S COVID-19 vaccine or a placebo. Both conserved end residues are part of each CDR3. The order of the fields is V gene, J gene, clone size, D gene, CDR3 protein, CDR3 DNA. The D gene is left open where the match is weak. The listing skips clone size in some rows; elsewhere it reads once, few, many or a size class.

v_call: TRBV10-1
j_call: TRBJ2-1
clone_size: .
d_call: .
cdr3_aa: CASSEVGASHEQFF
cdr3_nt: TGCGCCAGCAGTGAAGTTGGAGCGTCCCATGAGCAGTTCTTC

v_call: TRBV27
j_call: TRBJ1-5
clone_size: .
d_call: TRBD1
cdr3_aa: CASSRQGRNQPQHF
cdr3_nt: TGTGCCAGCAGTCGACAGGGGCGGAATCAGCCCCAGCATTTT

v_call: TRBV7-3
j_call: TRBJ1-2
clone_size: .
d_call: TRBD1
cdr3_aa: CASSPGQGDYGYTF
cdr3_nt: TGTGCCAGCAGCCCAGGACAGGGAGATTATGGCTACACCTTC

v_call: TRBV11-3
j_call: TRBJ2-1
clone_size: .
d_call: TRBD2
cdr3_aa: CASSLDQGGSGIVGEQFF
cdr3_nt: TGTGCCAGCAGCTTAGATCAAGGGGGTAGCGGGATTGTCGGTGAGCAGTTCTTC

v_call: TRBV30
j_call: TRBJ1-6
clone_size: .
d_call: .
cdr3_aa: CAWKGLNSYNSPLHF
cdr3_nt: TGTGCCTGGAAAGGACTAAACTCCTATAATTCACCCCTCCACTTT

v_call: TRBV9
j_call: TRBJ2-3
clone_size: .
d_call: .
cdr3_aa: CASAVGAGTSTDTQYF
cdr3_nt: TGTGCCAGCGCGGTGGGGGCGGGGACTAGCACAGATACGCAGTATTTT

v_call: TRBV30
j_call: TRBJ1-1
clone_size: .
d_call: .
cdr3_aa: CAWSPNREAFF
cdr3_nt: TGTGCCTGGAGCCCCAACAGGGAAGCTTTCTTT

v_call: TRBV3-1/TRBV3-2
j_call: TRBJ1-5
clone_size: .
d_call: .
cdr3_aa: CASSQGLTYSNQPQHF
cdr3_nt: TGTGCCAGCAGCCAGGGACTCACTTATAGCAATCAGCCCCAGCATTTT

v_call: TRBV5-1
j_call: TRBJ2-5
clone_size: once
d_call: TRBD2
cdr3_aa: CASSFIAGGETQYF
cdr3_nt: TGCGCCAGCAGCTTTATCGCGGGGGGAGAGACCCAGTACTTC

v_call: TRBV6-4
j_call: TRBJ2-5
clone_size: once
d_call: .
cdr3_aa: CASRTLPETQYF
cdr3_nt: TGTGCCAGCAGAACCCTTCCGGAGACCCAGTACTTC

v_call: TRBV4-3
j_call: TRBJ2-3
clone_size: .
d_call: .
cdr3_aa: CASSQVLFTDTQYF
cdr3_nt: TGCGCCAGCAGCCAAGTACTATTCACAGATACGCAGTATTTT

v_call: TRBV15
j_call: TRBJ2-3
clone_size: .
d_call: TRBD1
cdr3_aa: CATSRLGTGVTDTQYF
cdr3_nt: TGTGCCACCAGCCGTCTTGGGACAGGGGTTACAGATACGCAGTATTTT

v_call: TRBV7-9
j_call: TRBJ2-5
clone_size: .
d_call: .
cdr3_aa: CASSPTGTGQETQYF
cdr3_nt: TGTGCCAGCAGCCCGACCGGGACTGGACAAGAGACCCAGTACTTC

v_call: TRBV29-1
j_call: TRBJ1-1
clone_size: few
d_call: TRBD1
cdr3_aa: CSVGMTGLDTEAFF
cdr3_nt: TGCAGCGTTGGTATGACAGGGCTCGACACTGAAGCTTTCTTT

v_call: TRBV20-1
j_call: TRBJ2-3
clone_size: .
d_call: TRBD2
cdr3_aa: CSASPLAGEGDTQYF
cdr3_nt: TGCAGTGCTAGTCCACTAGCGGGAGAAGGAGATACGCAGTATTTT

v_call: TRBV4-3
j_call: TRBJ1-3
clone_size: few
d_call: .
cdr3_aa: CASSQEPGMSGNTIYF
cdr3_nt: TGCGCCAGCAGCCAAGAACCGGGTATGAGTGGAAACACCATATATTTT

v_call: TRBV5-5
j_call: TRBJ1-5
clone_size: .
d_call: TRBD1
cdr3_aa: CASSWDRANQPQHF
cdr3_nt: TGTGCCAGCAGCTGGGACAGGGCGAATCAGCCCCAGCATTTT

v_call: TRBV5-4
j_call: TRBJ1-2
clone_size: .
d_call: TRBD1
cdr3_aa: CASSLDRGRSNYGYTF
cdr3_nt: TGTGCCAGCAGCTTGGACAGGGGGAGATCTAACTATGGCTACACCTTC

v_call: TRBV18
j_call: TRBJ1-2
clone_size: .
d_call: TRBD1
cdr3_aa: CASSPGTAYGYTF
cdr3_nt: TGTGCCAGCTCTCCCGGGACAGCCTATGGCTACACCTTC

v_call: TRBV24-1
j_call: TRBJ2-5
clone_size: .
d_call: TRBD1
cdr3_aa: CATSDLRTGIGNQETQYF
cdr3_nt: TGTGCCACCAGTGATTTACGGACAGGGATTGGTAATCAAGAGACCCAGTACTTC

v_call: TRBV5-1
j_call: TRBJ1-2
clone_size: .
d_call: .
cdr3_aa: CASSLAQGVGYTF
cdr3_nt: TGCGCCAGCAGCTTGGCTCAGGGAGTCGGCTACACCTTC

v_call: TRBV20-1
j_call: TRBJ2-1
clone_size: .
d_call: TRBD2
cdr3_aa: CSASGGRGYNEQFF
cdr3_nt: TGCAGTGCTAGTGGCGGGAGGGGCTACAATGAGCAGTTCTTC

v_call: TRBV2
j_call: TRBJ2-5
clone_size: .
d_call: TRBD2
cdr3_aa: CASRSKGLAVSETQYF
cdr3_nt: TGTGCCAGCAGGTCAAAGGGACTAGCAGTGAGTGAGACCCAGTACTTC

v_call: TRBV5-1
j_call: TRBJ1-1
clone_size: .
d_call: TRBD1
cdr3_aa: CASSLRAGGNTEAFF
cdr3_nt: TGCGCCAGCAGCTTGAGGGCAGGGGGGAACACTGAAGCTTTCTTT